These 32 T cell receptor beta chains share one sample of origin, sequenced in a study of blood T cell repertoires in COVID-19. Assay: immunoSEQ multiplex PCR; the TCRdb copy retains only in-frame clones and omits some. Of nearly 200,000 clones in the sample, almost 85% were seen once. The sample was peripheral blood. The receptor source for this set is a woman aged 70 to 79 with active or convalescent COVID-19.

The rearrangement uses TRBV15 and TRBJ1-4; D gene unclear. Germline CDR1 LNHNV, CDR2 YYDKDF (reference sequence). The length of the CDR3 is 13 residues. V lost 6 bases and J lost 1, with 6 bases in between. CDR3 nucleotides: TGTGCCACCAGTACAAAAACTAATGAAAAACTGTTTTTT. This sequence encodes CATSTKTNEKLFF.

This chain joins TRBV7-8 and TRBJ1-4, with unresolved D. Per germline, CDR1 SGHVS and CDR2 FQNEAQ. Trimming pared 6 bases from V and 4 bases from J, leaving 18 bases between. The CDR3 totals 16 residues. This CDR3 reads CASRWSGMGSNEKLFF. The CDR3 DNA sequence: TGTGCCAGCAGATGGAGTGGTATGGGTAGTAATGAAAAACTGTTTTTT. Looking up the rest from reference TRBV7-8 and TRBJ1-4 gives the full variable domain: GAGVSQSPRYKVAKRGQDVALRCDPISGHVSLFWYQQALGQGPEFLTYFQNEAQLDKSGLPSDRFFAERPEGSVSTLKIQRTQQEDSAVYLCASRWSGMGSNEKLFFGSGTQLSVL.

CDR3 in amino acids: CASSSRIRGPQHF. In DNA form, the CDR3 reads TGTGCCAGCAGTTCCAGGATAAGGGGGCCCCAGCATTTT. V and J are TRBV6-5 and TRBJ1-5; D perhaps matches TRBD1 (5 bases). The CDR3 spans 13 residues. Trimming left V 4 bases short and J 9 bases short, with 13 bases between. The germline V gene has CDR1 MNHEY and CDR2 SVGAGI.

The chain couples TRBV2 to TRBJ1-1; 10 nucleotides line up with TRBD1. Germline values: CDR1 SNHLY, CDR2 FYNNEI. With V trimmed by 6 bases and J by 4 bases, 11 bases remained unmatched. The length of the CDR3 is 16 residues. CDR3 in amino acids: CASRGTGVPWGTEAFF. CDR3 DNA sequence: TGTGCCAGCAGGGGGACAGGGGTCCCTTGGGGCACTGAAGCTTTCTTT.

This clone was seen a single time. The chain links TRBV28 to TRBJ2-3; the D gene is possibly TRBD1 (5 bases). This CDR3 has 14 amino acids. Germline CDR1 and CDR2: MDHEN and SYDVKM. The ends were cut back, 9 bases at V and 2 bases at J, with 15 bases in the middle. The DNA for the CDR3 is TGTGCCAGTTTCCGCGACAGAAACACAGATACGCAGTATTTT. Protein product: CASFRDRNTDTQYF.

This chain connects TRBV19 to TRBJ1-5; TRBD1 might be the D (5 bases). Germline CDR1 reads LNHDA; CDR2 reads SQIVND (reference sequence). This CDR3 contains 15 residues. Between the trimmed V and J ends, which lost 6 bases and 3 bases, there was a span of 15 bases. The CDR3 sequence: CASSPVGTLNQPQHF. The CDR3 region has the DNA TGTGCCAGTAGCCCCGTCGGGACTCTCAATCAGCCCCAGCATTTT.

The chain is built from TRBV27 and TRBJ2-2; a possible D gene is TRBD2 (5 bases). The CDR3 covers 14 residues. Deletions cut 2 bases from V and 6 bases from J, with 10 bases between. The germline CDR1 and CDR2 sequences are MNHEY and SMNVEV (reference sequence). The CDR3 DNA reads TGTGCCAGCAGTTTAAAACTAGGTCCCGGGGAGCTGTTTTTT. This encodes CASSLKLGPGELFF.

The chain links TRBV5-1 to TRBJ2-2; a possible D gene is TRBD2 (5 bases). Germline CDR1 is SGHRS and CDR2 is YFSETQ. The CDR3 runs to 15 residues. V was shortened by 6 bases and J by 5 bases, with 17 bases between the two germline ends. The CDR3 DNA follows: TGCGCCAGCAAGGGAGCAGGATATAGGACCGGGGAGCTGTTTTTT. It encodes CASKGAGYRTGELFF.

This chain links TRBV5-1 with TRBJ2-7; 10 bases agree with TRBD2. J gave up 1 base and V 1 base, and 2 bases lay outside the gene matches. The CDR3 has 15 residues. Looked up from germline, CDR1 is SGHRS and CDR2 is YFSETQ. CDR3 in amino acids: CASSLTSGVSYEQYF. The CDR3 DNA reads TGCGCCAGCAGCTTGACTAGCGGGGTATCCTACGAGCAGTACTTC.

This clone was seen only once. V usage is TRBV16 and J usage is TRBJ1-1; 7 bases align to TRBD1. CDR3 length: 14 residues. J lost 4 bases, V lost 0 bases, and 2 bases had no gene match. Germline-derived CDR1 and CDR2 are KGHSY and FQNENV. DNA of the CDR3: TGTGCCAGCAGCCAATCGCAGGGGGGCACTGAAGCTTTCTTT. It codes for CASSQSQGGTEAFF.

The chain employs TRBV2 and TRBJ2-1, with 7 bases matching TRBD2. The CDR3 spans 14 residues. V gave up 8 bases and J gave up 6 bases; unmatched junction bases: 10. Per germline, CDR1 SNHLY and CDR2 FYNNEI. The CDR3 spells CASGLAADLNEQFF. For the CDR3, the DNA is TGTGCCAGCGGCCTAGCGGCGGACCTCAATGAGCAGTTCTTC. The full variable domain, in which reference TRBV2 and TRBJ2-1 provide the parts outside the CDR3, is EPEVTQTPSHQVTQMGQEVILRCVPISNHLYFYWYRQILGQKVEFLVSFYNNEISEKSEIFDDQFSVERPDGSNFTLKIRSTKLEDSAMYFCASGLAADLNEQFFGPGTRLTVL.

This chain joins TRBV12-5 and TRBJ1-3, with D perhaps matching TRBD1 (6 bases). There are 15 residues in the CDR3. Germline CDR1 and CDR2: LGHNT and FRNRAP. V lost 6 bases to trimming and J lost 0 bases, with 12 bases between them. The CDR3 bases are TGTGCTAGTGGCACAGGGTTGAGCTCTGGAAACACCATATATTTT. It is translated as CASGTGLSSGNTIYF.

The DNA of the CDR3 is TGTGCCAGCAGTTACGGAGACGGTACCTACGAGCAGTACTTC. This encodes CASSYGDGTYEQYF. The rearrangement uses TRBV6-5 and TRBJ2-7; D call uncertain. The V and J ends lost 2 bases and 2 bases respectively, with 10 bases between them. Germline V CDR1 and CDR2: MNHEY, SVGAGI. The CDR3 is 14 residues long.

A note on this clone: The sample holds other DNA sequences that translate to the same CDR3. CDR3 nucleotide sequence: TGTGCCAGCAGTTACTCAAGGGGGGGCGACCAGCCCCAGCATTTT. Residues: CASSYSRGGDQPQHF. The chain uses TRBV6-5 and TRBJ1-5, with a weak D call TRBD1 (6 bases). Germline V lookup: CDR1 MNHEY, CDR2 SVGAGI. Deletions cut 0 bases from V and 7 bases from J, with 13 bases between. The CDR3 has 15 residues.

J is TRBJ2-5 and V is TRBV28, with 10 positions matching TRBD1. CDR1 is MDHEN, CDR2 SYDVKM, per germline. V was clipped by 4 bases and J by 3 bases; unmatched bases: 2. The CDR3 runs to 14 residues. CDR3 region: CASSWGTGEETQYF. The DNA of the CDR3 is TGTGCCAGCAGTTGGGGGACAGGGGAAGAGACCCAGTACTTC.

The chain carries TRBV28 and TRBJ2-1; perhaps TRBD2 as D (6 bases). The V gene's germline CDR1 is MDHEN and CDR2 SYDVKM. This CDR3 contains 13 residues. Between the trimmed V and J ends, which lost 9 bases and 8 bases, there was a span of 17 bases. CDR3 sequence reads: CASTPWGEDEQFF. CDR3 coding DNA: TGTGCCAGTACCCCCTGGGGGGAGGATGAGCAGTTCTTC.

This clone was picked up one time. The chain combines TRBV19 with TRBJ2-4, with 7 bases fitting TRBD2. V dropped 5 bases and J dropped 0; count of bases not matched to a gene: 7. Germline V gene sequence: CDR1 LNHDA, CDR2 SQIVND (reference sequence). CDR3 size: 16 residues. CDR3 protein: CASSPGGGLAKNIQYF. The DNA for the CDR3 is TGTGCCAGTAGTCCGGGCGGGGGTCTAGCCAAAAACATTCAGTACTTC.

The genes are TRBV11-2 and TRBJ2-7, with 7 bases fitting TRBD2. With V trimmed by 1 base and J by 4 bases, 1 base remained unmatched. Germline CDR1 SGHAT, CDR2 FQNNGV. The CDR3 length is 13 residues. The CDR3 sequence: CASSLGGGYEQYF. The CDR3 DNA reads TGTGCCAGCAGCTTAGGGGGGGGGTACGAGCAGTACTTC. The full variable domain, rest sourced from reference TRBV11-2 and TRBJ2-7, is EAGVAQSPRYKIIEKRQSVAFWCNPISGHATLYWYQQILGQGPKLLIQFQNNGVVDDSQLPKDRFSAERLKGVDSTLKIQPAKLEDSAVYLCASSLGGGYEQYFGPGTRLTVT.

V usage is TRBV6-5 and J usage is TRBJ2-5; TRBD1 might be the D (6 bases). This CDR3 has 15 amino acids. Germline CDR1 and CDR2: MNHEY and SVGAGI. Trimming removed 6 bases at V and 5 bases at J, with 19 bases between. CDR3 DNA sequence: TGTGCCAGCAGAGCAGACAGGCGACCCGGGGAGACCCAGTACTTC. Amino acids: CASRADRRPGETQYF.

Only one count was recorded for this clone. The rearrangement joins TRBV29-1 to TRBJ2-7; the match to TRBD2 covers 10 bases. With V trimmed by 5 bases and J by 2 bases, 9 bases remained unmatched. The CDR3 spans 15 residues. Germline V CDR1 and CDR2: SQVTM, ANQGSEA. The CDR3 DNA reads as TGCAGCGTTTCACGGCGGACTAGCGGAACCTACGAGCAGTACTTC. Its translation is CSVSRRTSGTYEQYF.

This clone appeared a few times. The rearrangement uses TRBV18 and TRBJ2-1, with 12 bases aligning to TRBD2. Germline V gene sequence: CDR1 KGHSH, CDR2 LQKENI. The CDR3 is 15 amino acids. Unmatched junction bases numbered 5, after V lost 5 bases and J lost 6 bases. Here the CDR3 DNA reads TGTGCCAGCTCATCCACTAGCGGGAGGTTCAATGAGCAGTTCTTC. It encodes CASSSTSGRFNEQFF. The full variable domain, completed using reference TRBV18 and TRBJ2-1, is NAGVMQNPRHLVRRRGQEARLRCSPMKGHSHVYWYRQLPEEGLKFMVYLQKENIIDESGMPKERFSAEFPKEGPSILRIQQVVRGDSAAYFCASSSTSGRFNEQFFGPGTRLTVL.

J is TRBJ2-5 and V is TRBV5-1, with 7 bases matching TRBD1. The CDR3 has 16 amino acids. Germline V CDR1 and CDR2: SGHRS, YFSETQ. V gave up 0 bases and J gave up 4 bases; unmatched junction bases: 9. In DNA, the CDR3 is TGCGCCAGCAGCTTGGAGCCAGGGGGACGAAGAGAGACCCAGTACTTC. It yields the protein CASSLEPGGRRETQYF.

The chain uses TRBV7-9 and TRBJ1-4; D gene uncertain. The CDR3 is 14 residues long. V was shortened by 1 base and J by 4 bases, with 7 bases between the two germline ends. Germline CDR1 SEHNR, CDR2 FQNEAQ (reference sequence). This CDR3 reads CASSLVVGNEKLFF. The DNA for the CDR3 is TGTGCCAGCAGCTTAGTAGTCGGTAATGAAAAACTGTTTTTT.

This chain connects TRBV11-2 to TRBJ2-5, with unresolved D. The ends were cut back, 0 bases at V and 5 bases at J, with 7 bases in the middle. This CDR3 is 13 amino acids long. From germline, CDR1 is SGHAT and CDR2 FQNNGV. CDR3 in amino acids: CASSLDSWETQYF. The CDR3 DNA reads TGTGCCAGCAGCTTAGACAGTTGGGAGACCCAGTACTTC.

V usage is TRBV19 and J usage is TRBJ2-7; 7 nucleotides match TRBD2. This CDR3 spans 16 amino acids. Germline V gene lookup returns CDR1 LNHDA and CDR2 SQIVND (reference sequence). V dropped 3 bases and J dropped 5; count of bases not matched to a gene: 13. The CDR3 coding sequence is TGTGCCAGTAGTATGTGGGGCGGGAGCTCTTTCAACGAGCAGTACTTC. This gives the protein CASSMWGGSSFNEQYF.

This CDR3 is CASSSQGVGAYEQYF. The CDR3 bases are TGTGCCAGCAGTTCGCAGGGGGTTGGGGCTTACGAGCAGTACTTC. The chain links TRBV6-2 or TRBV6-3 to TRBJ2-7, with 7 bases fitting TRBD1. With 4 bases clipped from V and 4 bases from J, the junction kept 10 bases outside the gene matches. Germline V gives CDR1 MNHEY, CDR2 SVGEGT. This CDR3 spans 15 amino acids.

The chain carries TRBV27 and TRBJ2-2, with 11 bases matching TRBD2. The CDR3 length is 16 residues. Germline trimming cut 2 bases from V and 6 bases from J; bases unmatched to any gene: 5. The germline V gene encodes CDR1 MNHEY and CDR2 SMNVEV (reference sequence). The CDR3 DNA sequence: TGTGCCAGCAGTTTACTACTAGCGGGAGTGGCCGGGGAGCTGTTTTTT. Residues: CASSLLLAGVAGELFF.

This chain joins TRBV7-9 and TRBJ1-3; 10 bases are a match to TRBD1. The ends lost 3 bases at V and 2 bases at J; junction bases unmatched: 1. The CDR3 sequence is 15 residues long. In germline, CDR1 is SEHNR, CDR2 FQNEAQ (reference sequence). This CDR3 is CASSFGQGAGNTIYF. The DNA of the CDR3 is TGTGCCAGCAGCTTCGGACAGGGGGCTGGAAACACCATATATTTT.

This chain links TRBV7-3 with TRBJ2-1; 8 positions agree with TRBD2. The CDR3 spans 15 residues. The germline CDR1 and CDR2 sequences are SGHTA and FQGTGA. V lost 2 bases and J lost 5; bases outside the gene matches: 5. The CDR3 DNA follows: TGTGCCAGCAGCTTAGAAGGCGGGGGGAACAATGAGCAGTTCTTC. Amino acid sequence: CASSLEGGGNNEQFF.

This clone was recorded once. This chain links TRBV5-1 with TRBJ2-1; 7 bases agree with TRBD2. The CDR3 has 15 amino acids. In germline, CDR1 is SGHRS, CDR2 YFSETQ. Unmatched junction bases numbered 7, after V lost 4 bases and J lost 3 bases. The CDR3 region is CASSGLGGNYNEQFF. CDR3 DNA sequence: TGCGCCAGCAGCGGCCTGGGGGGGAACTACAATGAGCAGTTCTTC. Supplemented by reference TRBV5-1 and TRBJ2-1, the full variable domain reads KAGVTQTPRYLIKTRGQQVTLSCSPISGHRSVSWYQQTPGQGLQFLFEYFSETQRNKGNFPGRFSGRQFSNSRSEMNVSTLELGDSALYLCASSGLGGNYNEQFFGPGTRLTVL.

The chain combines TRBV25-1 with TRBJ2-1; 7 bases map to TRBD2. Per the germline V gene, CDR1 is MGHDK and CDR2 is SYGVNS. The CDR3 runs to 15 residues. The ends lost 5 bases at V and 6 bases at J; junction bases unmatched: 10. CDR3 sequence: CASSPTGGSLNEQFF. The CDR3 DNA reads TGTGCCAGCAGTCCAACGGGGGGTAGCCTCAATGAGCAGTTCTTC.

V and J are TRBV6-6 and TRBJ1-5; 7 nucleotides match TRBD1. CDR1 is MNHNY and CDR2 is SVGAGI in the germline V gene (reference sequence). The trim removed 5 bases at V and 3 bases at J, leaving 4 bases unmatched. The CDR3 has 14 residues. The CDR3 DNA reads TGTGCCAGCAGTAGAACAGGGGACAATCAGCCCCAGCATTTT. It translates to CASSRTGDNQPQHF.